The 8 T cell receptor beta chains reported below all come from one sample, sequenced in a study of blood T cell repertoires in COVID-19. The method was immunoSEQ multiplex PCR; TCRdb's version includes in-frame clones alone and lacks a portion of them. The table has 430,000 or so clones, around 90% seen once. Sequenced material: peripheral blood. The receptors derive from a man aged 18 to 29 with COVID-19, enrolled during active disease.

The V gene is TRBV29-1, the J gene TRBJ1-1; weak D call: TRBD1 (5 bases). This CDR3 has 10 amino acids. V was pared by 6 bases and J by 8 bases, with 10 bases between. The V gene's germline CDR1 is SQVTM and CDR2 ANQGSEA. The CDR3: CSVREVEAFF. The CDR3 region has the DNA TGCAGCGTCAGGGAGGTGGAAGCTTTCTTT.

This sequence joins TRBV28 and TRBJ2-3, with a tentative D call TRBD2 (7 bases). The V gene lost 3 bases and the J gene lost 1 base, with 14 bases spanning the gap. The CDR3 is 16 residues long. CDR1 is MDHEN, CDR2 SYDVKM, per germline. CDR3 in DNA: TGTGCCAGCAGTTTCGCGGAGGGGGGGGGCACAGATACGCAGTATTTT. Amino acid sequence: CASSFAEGGGTDTQYF.

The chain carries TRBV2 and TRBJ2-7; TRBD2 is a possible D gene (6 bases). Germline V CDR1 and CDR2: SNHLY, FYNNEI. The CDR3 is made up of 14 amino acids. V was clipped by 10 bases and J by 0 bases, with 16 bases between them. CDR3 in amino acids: CAIATGGLSYEQYF. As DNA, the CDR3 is TGTGCCATCGCTACAGGAGGGCTCTCCTACGAGCAGTACTTC.

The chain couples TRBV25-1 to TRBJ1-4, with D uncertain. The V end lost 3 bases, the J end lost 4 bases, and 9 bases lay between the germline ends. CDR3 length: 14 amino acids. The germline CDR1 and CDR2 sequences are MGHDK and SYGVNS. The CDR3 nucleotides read TGTGCCAGCAGTGATCCGGGGTATAATGAAAAACTGTTTTTT. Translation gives CASSDPGYNEKLFF.

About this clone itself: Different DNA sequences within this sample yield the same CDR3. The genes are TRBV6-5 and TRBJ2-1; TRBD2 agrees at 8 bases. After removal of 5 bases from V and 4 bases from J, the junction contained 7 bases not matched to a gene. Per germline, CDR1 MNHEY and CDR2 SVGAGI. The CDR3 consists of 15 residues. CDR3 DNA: TGTGCCAGCAGTCCAAGCGGGGGCCCTTACAATGAGCAGTTCTTC. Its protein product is CASSPSGGPYNEQFF.

CDR3 DNA sequence: TGCGCCAGCAGCCAAGTTGGACAGGGGTATGGCTACACCTTC. It codes for CASSQVGQGYGYTF. The J gene is TRBJ1-2, the V gene TRBV4-1; 9 positions match TRBD1. Germline loops: CDR1 MGHRA, CDR2 YSYEKL. The CDR3 totals 14 residues. V shed 1 base and J 5 bases; nucleotides not matched to a gene: 2.

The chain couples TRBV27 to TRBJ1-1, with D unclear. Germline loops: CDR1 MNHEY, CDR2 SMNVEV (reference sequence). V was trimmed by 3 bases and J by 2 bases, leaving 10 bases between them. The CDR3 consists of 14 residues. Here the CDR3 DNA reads TGTGCCAGCAGTTTCAGGTCCCGCAACACTGAAGCTTTCTTT. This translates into CASSFRSRNTEAFF.

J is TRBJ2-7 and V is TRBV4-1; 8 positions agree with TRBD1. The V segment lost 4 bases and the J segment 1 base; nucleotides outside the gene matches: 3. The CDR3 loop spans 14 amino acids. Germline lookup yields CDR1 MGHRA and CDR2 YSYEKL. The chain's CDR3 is CASSLGTGSYEQYF. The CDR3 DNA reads TGCGCCAGCAGCCTCGGGACAGGATCCTACGAGCAGTACTTC.